This T cell receptor (beta chain) was observed in a study of technical replicates of blood from a handful of donors. CDR1 SGHAT and CDR2 FQNNGV come from the germline V gene. The CDR3 length is 18 residues. V gave up 5 bases and J gave up 2 bases; unmatched junction bases: 9. Clones were sequenced by immunoSEQ multiplex PCR, and TCRdb holds only the in-frame ones, with some missing. The sample lists about 62,000 clones, roughly 90% occurring once. This TCR was recovered from a human donor in good health. Some clones in this sample may be carry-over from other donors' samples. Sequenced input: PBMCs. The chain joins TRBV11-2 to TRBJ2-5; TRBD2 matches at 15 bases. The DNA of the CDR3 is TGTGCCAGCAGCCAGAGGACTAGCGGGAGGGCCTATCAAGAGACCCAGTACTTC. Amino acids: CASSQRTSGRAYQETQYF.